The next 27 T cell receptor beta chains were all read from a single sample in a study of cytomegalovirus exposure and HLA in healthy donors. PCR was performed using 60 Vbeta and 13 Jbeta primers. Libraries were prepared by immunoSEQ multiplex PCR; TCRdb keeps only in-frame clonotypes and omits some of them. The profile shows some 170,000 clones, approximately 79% of them singletons. Specimen: PBMCs. These receptor sequences come from a man in his fifties or sixties in good health and CMV-seronegative.

The table lists this clone with a count of one. The chain couples TRBV4-3 to TRBJ2-5; maybe TRBD2 (6 bases). The CDR3 length is 15 residues. Germline V CDR1 and CDR2: LGHNA, YSLEER. Trimming removed 0 bases at V and 1 base at J, with 9 bases between. The DNA of the CDR3 is TGCGCCAGCAGCCAAGAGGGACTTCCCCAAGAGACCCAGTACTTC. Protein sequence: CASSQEGLPQETQYF.

This chain connects TRBV7-9 to TRBJ1-6; maybe TRBD1 (5 bases). CDR1 is SEHNR and CDR2 is FQNEAQ in the germline V gene (reference sequence). CDR3 length equals 14 residues. V was clipped by 6 bases and J by 8 bases, with 14 bases between them. The DNA of the CDR3 is TGTGCCAGCAGTTCCGGGACTGGTTATTCACCCCTCCACTTT. Translated, it gives CASSSGTGYSPLHF.

V is TRBV30 and J is TRBJ2-7, with D hard to call. Germline CDR1 and CDR2: GTSNPN and SVGIG (reference sequence). V gave up 0 bases and J gave up 2 bases, with 5 bases separating them. This CDR3 has 12 residues. CDR3 nucleotide sequence: TGTGCCTGGAGTGTCAGTCCCTACGAGCAGTACTTC. Residues: CAWSVSPYEQYF.

This chain connects TRBV7-9 to TRBJ1-2; D perhaps matches TRBD1 (5 bases). Trimming took off 3 bases at V and 5 bases at J, with 19 bases between the two ends. Looked up from germline, CDR1 is SEHNR and CDR2 is FQNEAQ (reference sequence). The CDR3 spans 16 residues. The CDR3 bases are TGTGCCAGCAGCTTGAGGCGGGGCAGTAAGGGGTATGGCTACACCTTC. Amino acids: CASSLRRGSKGYGYTF.

The chain combines TRBV7-6 with TRBJ1-2, with D possibly being TRBD1 (6 bases). Germline loops: CDR1 SGHVS, CDR2 FNYEAQ. V lost 1 base and J lost 8, with 11 bases in between. CDR3 size: 13 residues. CDR3 DNA sequence: TGTGCCAGCAGCTTAGGAGGGGGTCACGGCTACACCTTC. Translated: CASSLGGGHGYTF.

This clone was detected once. The rearrangement uses TRBV28 and TRBJ1-6; 9 nucleotides line up with TRBD1. Germline V CDR1 and CDR2: MDHEN, SYDVKM. The CDR3 runs to 16 residues. V gave up 5 bases and J gave up 4 bases; unmatched junction bases: 6. As DNA, the CDR3 is TGTGCCAGCAGTACTCTCGGGACAGGGTATAATTCACCCCTCCACTTT. Translation: CASSTLGTGYNSPLHF.

Written as DNA, the CDR3 is TGTGCCAGCAGCTATGCGGGCAGCTACGAGCAGTACTTC. Translating it yields CASSYAGSYEQYF. The chain combines TRBV7-2 with TRBJ2-7, with D tentatively TRBD2 (5 bases). CDR1 and CDR2 from the germline V gene are SGHTA and FQGNSA. The CDR3 is 13 amino acids. Trimming removed 4 bases from V and 3 bases from J, with 10 bases in between.

This sequence joins TRBV10-3 and TRBJ2-7; maybe TRBD1 (8 bases). Germline CDR1 ENHRY, CDR2 SYGVKD. The V gene lost 6 bases and the J gene lost 7 bases, with 13 bases spanning the gap. The CDR3 is 12 residues long. DNA for the CDR3: TGTGCCATCAGAGGACAGGGAGGGGAGCAGTACTTC. Translated, it gives CAIRGQGGEQYF.

The rearrangement joins TRBV2 to TRBJ2-7; D is uncertain. There are 13 residues in the CDR3. Per the germline V gene, CDR1 is SNHLY and CDR2 is FYNNEI. Trimming removed 7 bases at V and 6 bases at J, with 16 bases between. CDR3 sequence: CASNGETSGEQYF. The DNA of the CDR3 is TGTGCCAGCAACGGCGAAACATCGGGCGAGCAGTACTTC.

On this clone itself: The sample has other DNA sequences that encode this CDR3 too. The V gene is TRBV7-2, the J gene TRBJ2-7, with D possibly TRBD2 on 5 matching bases. The CDR3 has 15 residues. CDR1 is SGHTA and CDR2 is FQGNSA in the germline V gene. V lost 1 base and J lost 2, with 12 bases in between. The chain's CDR3 is CASSLGLAGTYEQYF. The CDR3 DNA reads TGTGCCAGCAGCTTAGGGCTTGCCGGGACCTACGAGCAGTACTTC. Drawing the rest from reference TRBV7-2 and TRBJ2-7, the complete variable domain is GAGVSQSPSNKVTEKGKDVELRCDPISGHTALYWYRQSLGQGLEFLIYFQGNSAPDKSGLPSDRFSAERTGGSVSTLTIQRTQQEDSAVYLCASSLGLAGTYEQYFGPGTRLTVT.

This clone was seen only once. V gene TRBV7-9 combines with J gene TRBJ2-2; the match to TRBD1 covers 11 bases. CDR3 length equals 16 residues. Germline V gene data show CDR1 as SEHNR and CDR2 as FQNEAQ (reference sequence). Germline trimming cut 5 bases from V and 4 bases from J; bases unmatched to any gene: 6. In DNA, the CDR3 is TGTGCCAGCAGCGGGTCCGGGACAGGGGGCACCGGGGAGCTGTTTTTT. It specifies CASSGSGTGGTGELFF.

The rearrangement links TRBV6-5 to TRBJ2-7, with TRBD2 identical over 7 bases. This CDR3 is built from 13 residues. V lost 7 bases and J lost 4; bases outside the gene matches: 7. Germline CDR1 and CDR2: MNHEY and SVGAGI. DNA for the CDR3: TGTGCCAGCAACCGAGCGGGGTCATACGAGCAGTACTTC. This translates into CASNRAGSYEQYF.

The chain is built from TRBV19 and TRBJ1-2; 8 bases match TRBD1. V was clipped by 4 bases and J by 8 bases; unmatched bases: 6. The CDR3 extends over 13 amino acids. The germline V gene has CDR1 LNHDA and CDR2 SQIVND (reference sequence). For the CDR3, the DNA is TGTGCCAGTAGTACGACAGGGGAGTTGGGCTACACCTTC. It codes for CASSTTGELGYTF.

This clone was observed a single time. The chain joins TRBV6-5 to TRBJ1-4, with a tentative D call TRBD1 (5 bases). V was shortened by 7 bases and J by 10 bases, with 19 bases between the two germline ends. The length of the CDR3 is 14 residues. CDR1 and CDR2 from the germline V gene are MNHEY and SVGAGI. The DNA of the CDR3 is TGTGCCAGCAAAGTCACGGGGGATGGGGTAAAACTGTTTTTT. Translation: CASKVTGDGVKLFF.

The CDR3 here is CASSFQGQLRRETQYF. The DNA of the CDR3 is TGTGCCAGCAGCTTTCAGGGGCAGTTACGTAGAGAGACCCAGTACTTC. This chain joins TRBV7-2 and TRBJ2-5; tentatively, D is TRBD1 (6 bases). Germline CDR1 reads SGHTA; CDR2 reads FQGNSA. The CDR3 contains 16 residues. Trimming stripped 3 bases from V and 4 bases from J, with 18 bases between.

The rearrangement joins TRBV5-4 to TRBJ2-4; D may be TRBD1 (5 bases). The CDR3 is 16 residues long. Germline CDR1 SGHNT, CDR2 YYREEE (reference sequence). V lost 6 bases and J lost 0, with 16 bases in between. The CDR3: CASTQGAGLAKNIQYF. As DNA, the CDR3 is TGTGCCAGCACCCAAGGGGCAGGATTAGCCAAAAACATTCAGTACTTC.

Here the CDR3 reads CASSYGIIQGLGDTQYF. CDR3 coding DNA: TGCGCCAGCAGCTATGGCATAATACAGGGATTGGGGGATACGCAGTATTTT. V usage is TRBV4-1 and J usage is TRBJ2-3; D may be TRBD1 (6 bases). The CDR3 is 17 residues long. Germline values: CDR1 MGHRA, CDR2 YSYEKL. V was pared by 5 bases and J by 6 bases, with 24 bases between.

The J gene is TRBJ1-1, the V gene TRBV5-4; perhaps TRBD1 as D (5 bases). The length of the CDR3 is 13 residues. Germline CDR1 reads SGHNT; CDR2 reads YYREEE (reference sequence). V was shortened by 4 bases and J by 10 bases, with 17 bases between the two germline ends. CDR3: CASSPNQGSGAFF. CDR3 DNA sequence: TGTGCCAGCAGCCCAAACCAGGGTTCTGGAGCTTTCTTT.

CDR3 in amino acids: CAWSPSPWADTQYF. The CDR3 nucleotides are TGTGCCTGGAGTCCTAGCCCCTGGGCAGATACGCAGTATTTT. The J gene is TRBJ2-3, the V gene TRBV30; D may be TRBD2 (5 bases). The CDR3 is made up of 14 amino acids. Germline V gene data show CDR1 as GTSNPN and CDR2 as SVGIG (reference sequence). Trimming shortened V by 2 bases and J by 4 bases, and 13 bases separated the two germline ends.

The rearrangement links TRBV6-6 to TRBJ1-3; 8 nucleotides match TRBD1. V trimming: 7 bases; J trimming: 7 bases; junction bases outside the gene matches: 6. CDR3 length: 13 amino acids. Per the germline V gene, CDR1 is MNHNY and CDR2 is SVGAGI (reference sequence). DNA of the CDR3: TGTGCCAGCATCCTCGACAGGGGTAACACCATATATTTT. This encodes CASILDRGNTIYF.

This clone was detected only a few times. J is TRBJ1-1 and V is TRBV6-4; weak D call: TRBD1 (6 bases). The germline CDR1 and CDR2 sequences are MRHNA and SNTAGT. The CDR3 extends over 15 amino acids. V was pared by 0 bases and J by 0 bases, with 8 bases between. The CDR3 DNA reads as TGTGCCAGCAGTGACTCGGCAGGGGTGAACACTGAAGCTTTCTTT. Its translation is CASSDSAGVNTEAFF.

In this sample, this clone turned up a few times. The chain carries TRBV13 and TRBJ1-5, with no clear D. The CDR3 is 14 residues long. Germline CDR1 PRHDT, CDR2 FYEKMQ (reference sequence). V lost 2 bases to trimming and J lost 0 bases, with 5 bases between them. The CDR3 DNA follows: TGTGCCAGCAGCTTAAGCTCTAGCAATCAGCCCCAGCATTTT. It translates to CASSLSSSNQPQHF.

This sequence joins TRBV27 and TRBJ1-1; D gene uncertain. The ends were cut back, 2 bases at V and 3 bases at J, with 13 bases in the middle. This CDR3 has 15 residues. Germline CDR1 MNHEY, CDR2 SMNVEV (reference sequence). The CDR3 is CASSLLGTEDTEAFF. In nucleotides, the CDR3 is TGTGCCAGCAGTTTACTGGGAACGGAGGACACTGAAGCTTTCTTT.

The rearrangement links TRBV6-4 to TRBJ2-1; no reliable D call. This CDR3 is built from 14 residues. Germline V gene lookup returns CDR1 MRHNA and CDR2 SNTAGT. V gave up 4 bases and J gave up 8 bases, with 15 bases separating them. Written as DNA, the CDR3 is TGTGCCAGCAGTGCGGCCGGCGGTGTCGATGAGCAGTTCTTC. The encoded protein is CASSAAGGVDEQFF.

This rearrangement joins TRBV19 to TRBJ1-2; TRBD1 aligns across 7 bases. The J segment lost 4 bases and the V segment lost 4 bases, leaving 0 bases of the junction unmatched. The CDR3 extends over 12 amino acids. The germline V gene encodes CDR1 LNHDA and CDR2 SQIVND (reference sequence). The CDR3 DNA reads as TGTGCCAGTAGTAGGGACAGCTATGGCTACACCTTC. Its translation: CASSRDSYGYTF. Looking up the rest from reference TRBV19 and TRBJ1-2 gives the full variable domain: DGGITQSPKYLFRKEGQNVTLSCEQNLNHDAMYWYRQDPGQGLRLIYYSQIVNDFQKGDIAEGYSVSREKKESFPLTVTSAQKNPTAFYLCASSRDSYGYTFGSGTRLTVV.

The chain recombines TRBV5-1 with TRBJ1-2; 9 bases are shared with TRBD1. This CDR3 has 16 amino acids. The ends lost 1 base at V and 4 bases at J; junction bases unmatched: 8. CDR1 is SGHRS, CDR2 YFSETQ, per germline. CDR3 in amino acids: CASSLLGTGNVYGYTF. The DNA for the CDR3 is TGCGCCAGCAGCTTGCTTGGGACAGGGAACGTCTATGGCTACACCTTC.

The chain employs TRBV28 and TRBJ1-2; D not resolved. CDR3 length: 13 residues. V gave up 6 bases and J gave up 7 bases, with 15 bases separating them. Germline V gives CDR1 MDHEN, CDR2 SYDVKM. The CDR3 DNA follows: TGTGCCAGCAGGGCGAGGGTAAAAGGTGGCTACACCTTC. Protein product: CASRARVKGGYTF.